The rows below give T cell receptor beta chains drawn from one sample of a study of T cell clonotyping in hematopoietic cell transplantation. The repertoire was sequenced with immunoSEQ multiplex PCR; TCRdb's copy has only in-frame clones and lacks some. The data show approximately 42,000 clones, about 85% seen once. Sequencing used peripheral blood mononuclear cells, obtained before stem cell transplant. The receptor set was obtained from a man aged 55-75 years with acute myeloid leukemia. Some clones in this sample may be carry-over from other donors' samples. Both conserved end residues are part of each CDR3. A D gene is named only where the DNA matches it firmly.

CDR3aa: CASSTTGRPREQYF
j_gene: TRBJ2-7
v_gene: TRBV6-5
d_gene: .

CDR3aa: CASSTKAGGHTDTQYF
j_gene: TRBJ2-3
v_gene: TRBV5-6
d_gene: TRBD2

CDR3aa: CASTLWVGGTEAFF
j_gene: TRBJ1-1
v_gene: TRBV11-2
d_gene: .

CDR3aa: CAISEAGDSGNTIYF
j_gene: TRBJ1-3
v_gene: TRBV10-3
d_gene: .

CDR3aa: CASSLLTDNFHF
j_gene: TRBJ1-2
v_gene: TRBV28
d_gene: .

CDR3aa: CASSAGQGYTEAFF
j_gene: TRBJ1-1
v_gene: TRBV5-1
d_gene: .

CDR3aa: CASSWGQHQETQYF
j_gene: TRBJ2-5
v_gene: TRBV7-3
d_gene: .

CDR3aa: CSVDRQGASGYTF
j_gene: TRBJ1-2
v_gene: TRBV29-1
d_gene: TRBD1

CDR3aa: CASSSTGGEKLFF
j_gene: TRBJ1-4
v_gene: TRBV5-4
d_gene: .

CDR3aa: CASSDFDLTGELFF
j_gene: TRBJ2-2
v_gene: TRBV2
d_gene: .

CDR3aa: CASSSGGVLHYEQYF
j_gene: TRBJ2-7
v_gene: TRBV7-2
d_gene: TRBD2

CDR3aa: CASRQFTGEKNTEAFF
j_gene: TRBJ1-1
v_gene: TRBV28
d_gene: TRBD1

CDR3aa: CASSIAALGDRAGYTF
j_gene: TRBJ1-2
v_gene: TRBV19
d_gene: TRBD1

CDR3aa: CASSTSFYSNQPQHF
j_gene: TRBJ1-5
v_gene: TRBV6-5
d_gene: .

CDR3aa: CASSNGRVTEAFF
j_gene: TRBJ1-1
v_gene: TRBV19
d_gene: .

CDR3aa: CASSIEPGQREGEQYF
j_gene: TRBJ2-7
v_gene: TRBV19
d_gene: TRBD1

CDR3aa: CASSLRVELTDTQYF
j_gene: TRBJ2-3
v_gene: TRBV5-1
d_gene: .

CDR3aa: CASPSGGYYNEQFF
j_gene: TRBJ2-1
v_gene: TRBV2
d_gene: TRBD2

CDR3aa: CASTGGVYGYTF
j_gene: TRBJ1-2
v_gene: TRBV5-1
d_gene: .

CDR3aa: CASSPDKNTEAFF
j_gene: TRBJ1-1
v_gene: TRBV5-6
d_gene: .

CDR3aa: CASSADRSRLEQYF
j_gene: TRBJ2-7
v_gene: TRBV28
d_gene: TRBD1

CDR3aa: CASSVVGPGAFF
j_gene: TRBJ1-1
v_gene: TRBV9
d_gene: .

CDR3aa: CASTDREVPDTQYF
j_gene: TRBJ2-3
v_gene: TRBV5-1
d_gene: .

CDR3aa: CASSLPRSPLYEQYF
j_gene: TRBJ2-7
v_gene: TRBV18
d_gene: .

CDR3aa: CASGRSFPGARGYTF
j_gene: TRBJ1-2
v_gene: TRBV6-5
d_gene: .

CDR3aa: CASSSLENRNQPQHF
j_gene: TRBJ1-5
v_gene: TRBV27
d_gene: .

CDR3aa: CATRRQGASYGYTF
j_gene: TRBJ1-2
v_gene: TRBV19
d_gene: TRBD1

CDR3aa: CASSDRRGNNEKLFF
j_gene: TRBJ1-4
v_gene: TRBV25-1
d_gene: .

CDR3aa: CASNTVNYGYTF
j_gene: TRBJ1-2
v_gene: TRBV11-2
d_gene: .

CDR3aa: CASSMDNRGRTGELFF
j_gene: TRBJ2-2
v_gene: TRBV19
d_gene: TRBD1

CDR3aa: CASSPWTGKGYTF
j_gene: TRBJ1-2
v_gene: TRBV5-4
d_gene: TRBD1

CDR3aa: CASSTLGGERSPLHF
j_gene: TRBJ1-6
v_gene: TRBV7-9
d_gene: .

CDR3aa: CATSDGPLGGRQPQHF
j_gene: TRBJ1-5
v_gene: TRBV15
d_gene: .

CDR3aa: CATSRDDRVVGYTF
j_gene: TRBJ1-2
v_gene: TRBV15
d_gene: TRBD1